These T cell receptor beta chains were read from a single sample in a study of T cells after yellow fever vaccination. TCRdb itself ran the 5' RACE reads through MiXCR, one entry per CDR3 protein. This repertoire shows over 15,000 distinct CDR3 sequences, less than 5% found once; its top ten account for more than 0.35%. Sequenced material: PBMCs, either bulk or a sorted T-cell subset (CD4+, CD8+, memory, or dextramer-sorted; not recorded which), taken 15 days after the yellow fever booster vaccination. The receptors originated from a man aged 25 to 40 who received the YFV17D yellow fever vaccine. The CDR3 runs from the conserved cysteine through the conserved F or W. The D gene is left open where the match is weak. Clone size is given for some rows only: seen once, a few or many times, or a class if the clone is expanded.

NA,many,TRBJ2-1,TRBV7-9,TGTGCCAGCAGCGACGGACAGTTTAACGCCTACAATGAGCAGTTCTTC,CASSDGQFNAYNEQFF
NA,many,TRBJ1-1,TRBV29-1,TGCAGCGTTCAGACGGAGCTGAACACTGAAGCTTTCTTT,CSVQTELNTEAFF
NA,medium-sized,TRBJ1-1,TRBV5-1,TGCGCCAGCAGCCAGCCTACAGGGCCCAACACTGAAGCTTTCTTT,CASSQPTGPNTEAFF
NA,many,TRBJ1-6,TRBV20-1,TGCAGTGCTAGACCTGGGACCAATAATTCACCCCTCCACTTT,CSARPGTNNSPLHF
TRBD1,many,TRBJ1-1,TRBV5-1,TGCGCCAGCAGCTCCCGGACAGGGCTGGACACTGAAGCTTTCTTT,CASSSRTGLDTEAFF
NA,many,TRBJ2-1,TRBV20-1,TGCAGTGCTAGCTTAACAGGGTCCTACAATGAGCAGTTCTTC,CSASLTGSYNEQFF
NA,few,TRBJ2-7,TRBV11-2,TGTGCCAGCAGCTTAGCCGAGTTAGCCTACGAGCAGTACTTC,CASSLAELAYEQYF
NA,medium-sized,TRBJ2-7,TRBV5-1,TGCGCCAGCAGCCCCCTCGGGGGTTACGAGCAGTACTTC,CASSPLGGYEQYF
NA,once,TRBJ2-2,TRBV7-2,TGTGCCAGCAGCTTACTTACGGGGGAGGGGGAGCTGTTTTTT,CASSLLTGEGELFF
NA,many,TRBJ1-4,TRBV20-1,TGCAGTGCTCAGGGGTTGGTGGAAAAACTGTTTTTT,CSAQGLVEKLFF
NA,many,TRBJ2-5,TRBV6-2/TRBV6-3,TGTGCCAGCAGTGGGGAGACCCAGTACTTC,CASSGETQYF
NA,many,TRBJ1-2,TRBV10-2,TGCGCCAGCAGTGTCGCGGAGGGGAATACCTACACCTTC,CASSVAEGNTYTF
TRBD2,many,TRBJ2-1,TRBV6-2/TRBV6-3,TGTGCCAGCAGTACCCGGACTAGCGGGCCTTCCTACAATGAGCAGTTCTTC,CASSTRTSGPSYNEQFF
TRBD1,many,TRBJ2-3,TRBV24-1,TGTGCCACCAGTGATCAGGGGGGCACAGATACGCAGTATTTT,CATSDQGGTDTQYF
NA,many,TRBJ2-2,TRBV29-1,TGCAGCGTTGGAAAGGGAGACACCGGGGAGCTGTTTTTT,CSVGKGDTGELFF
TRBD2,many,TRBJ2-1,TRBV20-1,TGCAGTGCTAGTCCGACTAGCGGGCCGTACAATGAGCAGTTCTTC,CSASPTSGPYNEQFF
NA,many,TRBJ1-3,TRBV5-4,TGTGCCAGCAGCTTGGAACAGGGATTTGGAAACACCATATATTTT,CASSLEQGFGNTIYF
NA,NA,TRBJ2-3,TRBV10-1,TGCGCCAGCAGTGAGTCGGGGACGCCCCTCGATACGCAGTATTTT,CASSESGTPLDTQYF
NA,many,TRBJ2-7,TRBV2,TGTGCCAGCAGAAGCAACAGGCTTAGGTGGGAGCAGTACTTC,CASRSNRLRWEQYF
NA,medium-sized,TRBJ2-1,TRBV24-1,TGTGCCACCAGTGATTTGGACAGGAAAGGTGGCAATGAGCAGTTCTTC,CATSDLDRKGGNEQFF
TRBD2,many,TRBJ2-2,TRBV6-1,TGTGCCAGCAGCAGACTAGCGGGAGGGTCGAACACCGGGGAGCTGTTTTTT,CASSRLAGGSNTGELFF
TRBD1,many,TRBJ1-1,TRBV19,TGTGCCAGTAGTAACAGACAGGGCACTGAAGCTTTCTTT,CASSNRQGTEAFF
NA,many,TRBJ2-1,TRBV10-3,TGTGCCATCAGTGAGTGGGAAGGCAATGAGCAGTTCTTC,CAISEWEGNEQFF
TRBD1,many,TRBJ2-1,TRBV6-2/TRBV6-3,TGTGCCAGCAGTTTTCGGACAGGGCCCCCGCCCTACAATGAGCAGTTCTTC,CASSFRTGPPPYNEQFF
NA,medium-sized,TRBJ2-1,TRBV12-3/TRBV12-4,TGTGCCAGCAGTTCCCCGTGGACCCGGCCGGGGGAGCAGTTCTTC,CASSSPWTRPGEQFF
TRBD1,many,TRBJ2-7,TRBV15,TGTGCCACCAGCAGAGATTCATGGGACAGGGGTTACGAGCAGTACTTC,CATSRDSWDRGYEQYF
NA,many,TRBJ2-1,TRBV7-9,TGTGCCAGCAGCTTAGGGGCCAGGGCTCAGTTCTTC,CASSLGARAQFF
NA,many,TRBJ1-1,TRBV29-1,TGCAGCGTTGGTGACGGGACCGAAGTGGGAGCTTTCTTT,CSVGDGTEVGAFF
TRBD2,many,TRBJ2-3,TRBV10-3,TGTGCCATCAGCGAAGGGACTAGCGGAGTCACAGATACGCAGTATTTT,CAISEGTSGVTDTQYF
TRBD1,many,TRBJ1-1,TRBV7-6,TGTGCCAGCAGCTTAGGGACAGGGGTGACTCCCACTGAAGCTTTCTTT,CASSLGTGVTPTEAFF
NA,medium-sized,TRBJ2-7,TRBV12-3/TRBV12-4,TGTGCCAGCAGCCAAACCCACGCGCCGACTTATGAGCAGTACTTC,CASSQTHAPTYEQYF
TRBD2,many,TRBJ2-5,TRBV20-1,TGCAGTGCTAGTTCGAGCGGGAGTGACGAGACCCAGTACTTC,CSASSSGSDETQYF
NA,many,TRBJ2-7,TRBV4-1,TGCGCCAGCAGCCAGGGAAAGGGGACGTTCGAGCAGTACTTC,CASSQGKGTFEQYF
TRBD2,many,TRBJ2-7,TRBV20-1,TGCAGTGCGAGAAAACTAGCGGGGGCCACCTACGAGCAGTACTTC,CSARKLAGATYEQYF
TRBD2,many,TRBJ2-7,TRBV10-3,TGTGCCATCCTCGGGACTAGCGGATACGAGCAGTACTTC,CAILGTSGYEQYF
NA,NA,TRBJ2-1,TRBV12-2,TGTGCAAGTCGCTTCGCACGGGGGCGGGATCACCCGAACCAAGGAAATGAGCAGTTCTTC,CASRFARGRDHPNQGNEQFF
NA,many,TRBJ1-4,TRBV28,TGTGCCAGCCTTTCAGGGGATGAAAAACTGTTTTTT,CASLSGDEKLFF
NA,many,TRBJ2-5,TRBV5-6,TGTGCCAGCGCTAGAGGGGGGGAAGAGACCCAGTACTTC,CASARGGEETQYF
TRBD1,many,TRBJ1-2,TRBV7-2,TGTGCCAGCAGTTCAACACCGGGACAGCGACGTTATGGCTACACCTTC,CASSSTPGQRRYGYTF
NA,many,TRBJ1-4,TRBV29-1,TGCAGCGTTGAAGATTCGGGGAGTAATGAAAAACTGTTTTTT,CSVEDSGSNEKLFF
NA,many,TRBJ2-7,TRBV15,TGTGCCAGAAATGAGCGGTACTTC,CARNERYF
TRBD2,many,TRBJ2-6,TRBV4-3,TGCGCCAGCAGCCTTGCAACGGGACTAGCGGGAGGGCCTGGGGCCAACGTCCTGACTTTC,CASSLATGLAGGPGANVLTF
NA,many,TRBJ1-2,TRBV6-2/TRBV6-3,TGTGCCAGCAGTCAGGACTCTTATGGCTACACCTTC,CASSQDSYGYTF
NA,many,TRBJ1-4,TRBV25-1,TGTGCCAGCAGCTCTCCGGGGGGCGCGCGGGAAAAACTGTTTTTT,CASSSPGGAREKLFF
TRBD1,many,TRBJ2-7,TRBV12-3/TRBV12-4,TGTGCCAGCAGCCGGACAGGACGAGGGCCCGAGCAGTACTTC,CASSRTGRGPEQYF
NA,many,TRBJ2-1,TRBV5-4,TGTGCCAGCAGCCCGGCGAGGGTGAATGAGCAGTTCTTC,CASSPARVNEQFF
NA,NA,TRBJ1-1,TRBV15,TGTGCCATCGGAGCCGGGAACACTGAAGCTTTCTTT,CAIGAGNTEAFF
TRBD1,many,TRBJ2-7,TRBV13,TGTGCCAGCAGCACCGGGGACAGTAAATCCTACGAGCAGTACTTC,CASSTGDSKSYEQYF
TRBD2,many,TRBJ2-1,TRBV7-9,TGTGCCAGCAGCTTTAGCGGCGGGAGGACCTACAATGAGCAGTTCTTC,CASSFSGGRTYNEQFF